This T cell receptor beta chain derives from a study of cytomegalovirus exposure and HLA in healthy donors. Study as a whole: Later, an analysis reported that the roughly 120 validation repertoires had used the same platform as the roughly 660 first-cohort repertoires. Study observations and caveats: High sensitivity and specificity were reportedly achieved when the classifier diagnosed cytomegalovirus status.

Sequencing was performed with immunoSEQ multiplex PCR; in TCRdb, only in-frame clones are kept and a portion is missing. The sample shows roughly 48,000 clones, 80% to 90% of them seen only once. In the case of this clone: Its cognate antigen is unknown.

V lost 6 bases and J lost 3; bases outside the gene matches: 2. The length of the CDR3 is 13 residues. In germline, CDR1 is MNHNY, CDR2 SVGAGI (reference sequence). The sequence was collected from a woman aged 25-40 years in good health and CMV-seronegative. The chain recombines TRBV6-6 with TRBJ1-2, with 9 bases matching TRBD1. The sample comprised PBMCs. The chain's CDR3 is CASSRQGDYGYTF. DNA for the CDR3: TGTGCCAGCAGCCGACAGGGGGACTATGGCTACACCTTC.